These 28 T cell receptor beta chains came from one sample sequenced in a study of spatial heterogeneity in lung cancer. Overall study results and limits: Tracking of tumor mutation counts was seen in expanded intratumoral alpha and beta TCR counts.

One entry per CDR3 protein results from TCRdb running MiXCR on the 5' RACE reads. Of some 8,700 distinct CDR3 sequences listed, about an eighth are singletons. Time point defined: sample taken at primary tumor resection. No antigen is known for these receptors. This material consisted of lung tumor tissue, taken at surgery. These receptor sequences come from a male donor with early-stage non-small cell lung cancer.

In regard to this clonotype: This beta chain lies outside the target of a library built for alpha chains; its clone size means little. The rearrangement joins TRBV7-9 to TRBJ2-2; D perhaps matches TRBD2 (5 bases). Trimming removed 5 bases at V and 5 bases at J, with 24 bases between. There are 18 residues in the CDR3. CDR1 and CDR2 (germline): SEHNR, FQNEAQ (reference sequence). CDR3 region: CASSEQIQARARTGELFF. CDR3 nucleotides: TGTGCCAGCAGCGAGCAAATCCAGGCGCGGGCAAGGACCGGGGAGCTGTTTTTT.

This clonotype has at least ten counts. This beta chain came through as a stray read in a library set up for alpha chains, and its size says little. The V call is TRBV7-2, the J call TRBJ2-7; 12 nucleotides agree with TRBD2. The CDR3 length is 17 residues. V shed 4 bases, J shed 2 bases, and the junction held 9 bases outside the gene matches. Germline assignment: CDR1 SGHTA and CDR2 FQGNSA. The CDR3 coding sequence is TGTGCCAGCAGCTCCTATCCAACTAGCGGGAGGCCCTACGAGCAGTACTTC. This encodes CASSSYPTSGRPYEQYF.

Comments on this clonotype: For a library built for alpha chains, this beta chain is a stray read; little rests on its size. The V call is TRBV30, the J call TRBJ1-2, with no clear D. V was clipped by 0 bases and J by 8 bases, with 13 bases between them. This CDR3 has 13 residues. From germline, CDR1 is GTSNPN and CDR2 SVGIG (reference sequence). The CDR3 region is CAWSVQRTDGYTF. In nucleotides, the CDR3 is TGTGCCTGGAGTGTACAAAGGACCGACGGCTACACCTTC.

This clonotype occurred many times. This beta chain represents an off-target read in a library built for alpha chains; its size is of limited meaning. The chain is built from TRBV12-3 or TRBV12-4 and TRBJ1-1; D uncertain. This CDR3 comprises 15 residues. V lost 6 bases to trimming and J lost 2 bases, with 16 bases between them. CDR3: CASSRTDPSNTEAFF. The CDR3 DNA sequence: TGTGCCAGCAGCCGGACCGACCCGAGCAACACTGAAGCTTTCTTT.

This clonotype was counted many times. Since the library was made to target alpha chains, this beta chain is a stray read and its abundance is not meaningful. The chain recombines TRBV7-8 with TRBJ2-1; the D gene is possibly TRBD1 (6 bases). The CDR3 is made up of 15 amino acids. Trimming left V 3 bases short and J 0 bases short, with 9 bases between. The germline V gene has CDR1 SGHVS and CDR2 FQNEAQ. The CDR3 loop is CASSLDRNSYNEQFF. In DNA, the CDR3 is TGTGCCAGCAGCTTGGACAGAAACTCCTACAATGAGCAGTTCTTC.

This clonotype was recorded at least ten times. In a library made to pick up alpha chains, this beta chain is a stray read with a size that means little. This rearrangement joins TRBV27 to TRBJ2-2; 8 bases are a match to TRBD1. J lost 4 bases, V lost 4 bases, and 2 bases had no gene match. The CDR3 runs 14 residues. Germline assignment: CDR1 MNHEY and CDR2 SMNVEV (reference sequence). CDR3 protein: CASSWTGTTGELFF. CDR3 nucleotide sequence: TGTGCCAGCAGTTGGACAGGGACCACCGGGGAGCTGTTTTTT.

This clonotype is labeled as medium-sized. This beta chain is a stray sequence in a library constructed for alpha chains; its clone size is not meaningful. V usage is TRBV7-3 and J usage is TRBJ2-1, with TRBD2 as a possible D gene (5 bases). Trimming pared 2 bases from V and 2 bases from J, leaving 10 bases between. CDR1 and CDR2 from the germline V gene are SGHTA and FQGTGA. The CDR3 covers 15 residues. CDR3 protein: CASSLVEGPYNEQFF. DNA for the CDR3: TGTGCCAGCAGCTTAGTTGAGGGCCCCTACAATGAGCAGTTCTTC.

This clonotype came up many times. This beta chain came through as a stray read in a library set up for alpha chains, and its size says little. V gene TRBV7-2 combines with J gene TRBJ2-5, with 12 bases lining up with TRBD2. In germline, CDR1 is SGHTA, CDR2 FQGNSA. The CDR3 has 14 residues. The V and J ends lost 5 bases and 6 bases, in that order; junction bases with no gene match: 4. The CDR3 loop reads CASSPTSGSQTQYF. CDR3 nucleotide sequence: TGTGCCAGCAGCCCGACTAGCGGGAGTCAGACCCAGTACTTC.

In its sample, this clonotype was seen many times. This beta chain represents an off-target read in a library built for alpha chains; its size is of limited meaning. The chain couples TRBV20-1 to TRBJ2-7; tentative D call: TRBD2 (8 bases). Trimming took 6 bases from V and 1 from J, leaving 19 bases between them. The CDR3 spans 15 residues. Germline loops: CDR1 DFQATT, CDR2 SNEGSKA (reference sequence). CDR3 in amino acids: CSAREGAIESYEQYF. The CDR3 DNA sequence: TGCAGTGCCCGGGAGGGGGCTATCGAGTCCTACGAGCAGTACTTC.

For this clonotype: A library prepared for alpha chains yielded this beta chain as an off-target read; its size is of little meaning. The rearrangement links TRBV7-2 to TRBJ2-2, with a weak D call TRBD1 (6 bases). The CDR3 totals 15 residues. Trimming took off 4 bases at V and 0 bases at J, with 9 bases between the two ends. Germline V lookup: CDR1 SGHTA, CDR2 FQGNSA. DNA of the CDR3: TGTGCCAGCAGCTATGACAGGACGAACACCGGGGAGCTGTTTTTT. It specifies CASSYDRTNTGELFF.

This clonotype has only a few counts. This beta chain is a stray read from a library made for alpha chains; its abundance is not meaningful. The V call is TRBV5-1, the J call TRBJ2-5; 8 bases fit TRBD2. This CDR3 has 13 amino acids. The V and J ends lost 3 bases and 4 bases, in that order; junction bases with no gene match: 2. CDR1 is SGHRS and CDR2 is YFSETQ in the germline V gene. This CDR3 is CASSSLAGETQYF. CDR3 bases: TGCGCCAGCAGCTCCCTAGCGGGAGAGACCCAGTACTTC.

In this sample, this clonotype turned up many times. Since the library was made to target alpha chains, this beta chain is a stray read and its abundance is not meaningful. V gene TRBV23-1 combines with J gene TRBJ1-5; 8 positions match TRBD1. TRBV23-1 is an open reading frame whose function is uncertain. Unmatched junction bases numbered 5, after V lost 4 bases and J lost 6 bases. The CDR3 covers 14 residues. This CDR3 is CASSPDRGFQPQHF. CDR3 in DNA: TGCGCCAGCAGTCCAGACAGGGGCTTTCAGCCCCAGCATTTT.

The table lists this clonotype with a few counts. Because the library targeted alpha chains, this beta chain is an off-target read whose size means little. The rearrangement links TRBV4-2 to TRBJ1-2; 9 positions match TRBD1. This CDR3 region has 16 residues. Germline V lookup: CDR1 LGHNA, CDR2 YNFKEQ. Losses at the gene ends were 4 bases for V and 7 bases for J; bases not matched to a gene: 13. The CDR3 region is CASSPSGQGIGGGYTF. DNA for the CDR3: TGTGCCAGCAGCCCCTCCGGACAGGGGATAGGTGGTGGCTACACCTTC.

This clonotype is medium-sized by share. Because the library targeted alpha chains, this beta chain is an off-target read whose size means little. The rearrangement uses TRBV9 and TRBJ2-5; D is possibly TRBD2 (5 bases). V was shortened by 10 bases and J by 5 bases, with 9 bases between the two germline ends. In germline, CDR1 is SGDLS, CDR2 YYNGEE. The CDR3 sequence is 10 residues long. CDR3 coding DNA: TGTGCCCAGCCGGGGGAGACCCAGTACTTC. Its protein product is CAQPGETQYF.

This clonotype was counted many times. The library was built for alpha chains, so this beta chain is an off-target read and its size means little. V usage is TRBV28 and J usage is TRBJ1-3; the D gene is possibly TRBD1 (5 bases). Trimming removed 4 bases from V and 0 bases from J, with 10 bases in between. CDR1 and CDR2 from the germline V gene are MDHEN and SYDVKM. This CDR3 comprises 15 residues. CDR3 residues: CASSWGGRSGNTIYF. The CDR3 DNA sequence: TGTGCCAGCAGTTGGGGCGGACGCTCTGGAAACACCATATATTTT.

This clonotype was observed many times. This beta chain represents an off-target read in a library built for alpha chains; its size is of limited meaning. The chain links TRBV20-1 to TRBJ1-1; 7 bases are shared with TRBD1. Per germline, CDR1 DFQATT and CDR2 SNEGSKA (reference sequence). Losses at the gene ends were 1 base for V and 1 base for J; bases not matched to a gene: 3. The CDR3 loop spans 14 amino acids. The CDR3 reads CSARARTGNTEAFF. As DNA, the CDR3 is TGCAGTGCTAGAGCAAGGACAGGGAACACTGAAGCTTTCTTT.

This clonotype has at least ten counts. A library made for alpha chains picked up this beta chain off target, so its size means little. The V and J genes are TRBV20-1 and TRBJ2-1; D ambiguous. The CDR3 has 14 residues. CDR1 is DFQATT and CDR2 is SNEGSKA in the germline V gene (reference sequence). V dropped 1 base and J dropped 0 bases, with 7 bases sitting between them. In DNA form, the CDR3 reads TGCAGTGCTAGAGGGACGAGCTCCTACAATGAGCAGTTCTTC. Translating gives CSARGTSSYNEQFF.

Sample share makes this clonotype medium-sized. Since the library was made to target alpha chains, this beta chain is a stray read and its abundance is not meaningful. The chain recombines TRBV12-3 or TRBV12-4 with TRBJ2-3; a weak D match, TRBD2 (5 bases). This CDR3 spans 14 amino acids. V lost 7 bases to trimming and J lost 6 bases, with 17 bases between them. CDR3 sequence reads: CASIVSGRGDTQYF. DNA for the CDR3: TGTGCCAGCATCGTCAGCGGACGAGGGGATACGCAGTATTTT.

This clonotype is large. Found in a library prepared for alpha chains, this beta chain is an off-target read, and its abundance has little meaning. This chain joins TRBV12-3 or TRBV12-4 and TRBJ2-7; 14 bases agree with TRBD2. There are 16 residues in the CDR3. V trimming: 6 bases; J trimming: 5 bases; junction bases outside the gene matches: 9. The DNA for the CDR3 is TGTGCCAGCAGGTGGGGACTAGCGGGAGCCGACAACGAGCAGTACTTC. Its protein is CASRWGLAGADNEQYF.

By share, this clonotype ranks as medium-sized. A library prepared for alpha chains yielded this beta chain as an off-target read; its size is of little meaning. The chain couples TRBV14 to TRBJ2-2; D is unclear. Trimming stripped 0 bases from V and 6 bases from J, with 14 bases between. Germline V CDR1 and CDR2: SGHDN, FVKESK. The CDR3 has 16 amino acids. CDR3 region: CASSQDGLFYPGELFF. The CDR3 DNA reads TGTGCCAGCAGCCAAGATGGGCTGTTTTATCCCGGGGAGCTGTTTTTT.

This clonotype was picked up many times. This beta chain lies outside the target of a library built for alpha chains; its clone size means little. This chain joins TRBV7-9 and TRBJ2-5; 9 bases map to TRBD1. Unmatched junction bases numbered 6, after V lost 5 bases and J lost 2 bases. The CDR3 loop spans 15 amino acids. Germline values: CDR1 SEHNR, CDR2 FQNEAQ (reference sequence). CDR3: CASSRGTGRQETQYF. The DNA of the CDR3 is TGTGCCAGCAGCCGAGGGACAGGGCGGCAAGAGACCCAGTACTTC. The whole variable domain, remainder taken from reference TRBV7-9 and TRBJ2-5, is DTGVSQNPRHKITKRGQNVTFRCDPISEHNRLYWYRQTLGQGPEFLTYFQNEAQLEKSRLLSDRFSAERPKGSFSTLEIQRTEQGDSAMYLCASSRGTGRQETQYFGPGTRLLVL.

This clonotype was observed at least ten times. The library was prepared for alpha chains; this beta chain is a stray read, so its frequency means little. The DNA for the CDR3 is TGTGCCAGCAGCCCAAACAGGGGGCGAGAGACCCAGTACTTC. Translated, it gives CASSPNRGRETQYF. This chain uses TRBV7-2 with TRBJ2-5, with 9 bases that match TRBD1. With 5 bases clipped from V and 4 bases from J, the junction kept 5 bases outside the gene matches. The CDR3 length is 14 residues. Germline CDR1 and CDR2: SGHTA and FQGNSA.

This clonotype was recorded many times. This beta chain appears as a stray read in a library generated for alpha chains; its size is not informative. This chain uses TRBV28 with TRBJ1-2; D gene ambiguous. Trimming shortened V by 3 bases and J by 8 bases, and 16 bases separated the two germline ends. This CDR3 region has 14 residues. In germline, CDR1 is MDHEN, CDR2 SYDVKM. The CDR3 region has the DNA TGTGCCAGCAGTTTTCCCAGCGAGGGATACGGCTACACCTTC. Its protein is CASSFPSEGYGYTF.

This clonotype has at least ten counts. This beta chain is a stray read from a library made for alpha chains; its abundance is not meaningful. The rearrangement links TRBV21-1 to TRBJ2-7; TRBD2, the table's D call, lacks a check against the DNA. TRBV21-1 is a recognized pseudogene. CDR3 length: 18 amino acids. For the CDR3, the DNA is TGTGCCAGCAGCAAACCCCCTGGGACTAGCGGGAGGGAAGACGAGCAGTACTTC. It encodes CASSKPPGTSGREDEQYF.

This clonotype was recorded at least ten times. Being off target in a library aimed at alpha chains, this beta chain has a size of little meaning. This chain links TRBV27 with TRBJ2-2; weak D call: TRBD1 (5 bases). V gave up 3 bases and J gave up 3 bases, with 8 bases separating them. CDR3 size: 14 residues. Germline V gene data show CDR1 as MNHEY and CDR2 as SMNVEV (reference sequence). The CDR3 DNA is TGTGCCAGCAGTTTTGCCAGGGACACCGGGGAGCTGTTTTTT. Its translation: CASSFARDTGELFF.

This clonotype has a count of ten or more. With the library built for alpha chains, this beta chain is off target and its frequency is not meaningful. This rearrangement joins TRBV2 to TRBJ1-5, with D unclear. With 2 bases removed from V and 3 bases from J, the gap between germline ends came to 8 bases. CDR1 is SNHLY and CDR2 is FYNNEI in the germline V gene. This CDR3 has 14 amino acids. CDR3 in DNA: TGTGCCAGCAGTGAACGAGCGCCCAATCAGCCCCAGCATTTT. Its translation is CASSERAPNQPQHF.

Comments on this clonotype: This beta chain lies outside the target of a library built for alpha chains; its clone size means little. The rearrangement links TRBV2 to TRBJ1-1, with 11 bases lining up with TRBD1. CDR3 length equals 15 residues. Germline V lookup: CDR1 SNHLY, CDR2 FYNNEI. V trimming: 7 bases; J trimming: 5 bases; junction bases outside the gene matches: 9. This chain's CDR3 is CASKLGQGARTEAFF. The CDR3 DNA reads TGTGCCAGCAAACTCGGACAGGGGGCGAGGACTGAAGCTTTCTTT.

This clonotype is labeled medium-sized. This beta chain is off target for a library built for alpha chains, so its abundance means little. The chain links TRBV6-5 to TRBJ2-2; D is uncertain. The CDR3 consists of 16 residues. Germline lookup yields CDR1 MNHEY and CDR2 SVGAGI. V was shortened by 6 bases and J by 1 base, with 15 bases between the two germline ends. In DNA form, the CDR3 reads TGTGCCAGCAGCCACTTCGCGGCCCTGAACACCGGGGAGCTGTTTTTT. This encodes CASSHFAALNTGELFF.